This paragraph reports one T cell receptor beta chain. What it binds is not known. The V end lost 0 bases, the J end lost 0 bases, and 7 bases lay between the germline ends. Per the germline V gene, CDR1 is SGDLS and CDR2 is YYNGEE. The length of the CDR3 is 15 residues. Generated by immunoSEQ multiplex PCR, the TCRdb table keeps only in-frame clones and is missing some. The table records about 130,000 clones, approximately 86% of them present only once. These data originate in a study of T cell responses to AZD1222 COVID-19 vaccine. Study in general: Investigators merged groups given second doses at roughly 4 or roughly 12 weeks.

Overall study results and limits: Dominant at 160-218 and 743-854, vaccine-associated CD4 TCRs also spanned spike. Clonal diversity may have been underestimated in mostly white British donors. At baseline, seropositivity was found in only 5 to 7 AZD1222 recipients.

The origin of this receptor is an adult in good health. The chain is built from TRBV9 and TRBJ2-1; D could derive from TRBD1 or TRBD2 (5 bases each). Specimen: peripheral blood, collected on day 0 of AZD1222 vaccination. This chain's CDR3 is CASSVVGDSYNEQFF. DNA of the CDR3: TGTGCCAGCAGCGTAGTGGGGGACTCCTACAATGAGCAGTTCTTC.